This T cell receptor beta chain was found in a study of cytomegalovirus exposure and HLA in healthy donors. PCR employed 60 Vbeta and 13 Jbeta primers. Using immunoSEQ multiplex PCR, the repertoire was profiled, and TCRdb retains in-frame clones only, with some absent. The table records some 210,000 clones, approximately 80% of them present only once. The germline gives CDR1 MNHEY, CDR2 SMNVEV (reference sequence). V was clipped by 5 bases and J by 6 bases; unmatched bases: 10. This CDR3 has 15 amino acids. The sample consisted of PBMCs. This chain links TRBV27 with TRBJ2-7; 10 bases align to TRBD1. The receptor comes from a male donor in good health and CMV-seronegative. The CDR3 reads CASSPGTGVLSEQYF. The CDR3 DNA reads as TGTGCCAGCAGTCCCGGGACAGGGGTTCTTAGCGAGCAGTACTTC.